This entry features one T cell receptor (beta chain) sequence. Its target is unknown. These data belong to a study of cytomegalovirus exposure and HLA in healthy donors. Findings and limits, study-wide: Later on, a genetic analysis was performed. It linked a missense variant in DCLRE1C with V- and J-gene trimming of TCR beta. Segments of the TCR beta V type were, in most cases, productive about 87% or about 30% of the time in an earlier analysis.

The PCR had 60 Vbeta and 13 Jbeta primers. How the authors handled the data: An analysis performed later counted 74 million or so unique TCR beta chains (approximately 11 million of them shared). Data came from immunoSEQ multiplex PCR; TCRdb stores just in-frame clones and leaves some out. The V and J calls and the clone size are those of that table, but D and trimming were determined from the DNA. In the table there are 180,000 or so clones, around 80% of which are singletons. The CDR3 is 17 residues long. Germline lookup yields CDR1 MNHEY and CDR2 SMNVEV (reference sequence). Trimming left V 4 bases short and J 3 bases short, with 22 bases between.

The V and J genes are TRBV27 and TRBJ2-7; D gene uncertain. Specimen: PBMCs. This receptor was taken from a woman between 50 and 59 years old in good health and CMV-seropositive. The CDR3 sequence is CASSSRFLYDKDYEQYF. CDR3 in DNA: TGTGCCAGCAGTTCACGCTTCTTGTACGACAAAGACTACGAGCAGTACTTC.